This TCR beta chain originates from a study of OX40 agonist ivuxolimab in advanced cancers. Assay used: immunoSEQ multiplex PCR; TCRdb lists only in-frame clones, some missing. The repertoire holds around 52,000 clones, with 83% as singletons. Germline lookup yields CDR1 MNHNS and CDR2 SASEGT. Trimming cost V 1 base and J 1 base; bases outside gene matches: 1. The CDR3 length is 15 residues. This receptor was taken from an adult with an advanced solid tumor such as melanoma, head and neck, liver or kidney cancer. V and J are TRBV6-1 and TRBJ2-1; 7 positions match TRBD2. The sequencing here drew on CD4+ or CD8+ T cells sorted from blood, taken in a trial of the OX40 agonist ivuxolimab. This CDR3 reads CASSEGGGSYNEQFF. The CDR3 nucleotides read TGTGCCAGCAGTGAAGGGGGGGGATCCTACAATGAGCAGTTCTTC.